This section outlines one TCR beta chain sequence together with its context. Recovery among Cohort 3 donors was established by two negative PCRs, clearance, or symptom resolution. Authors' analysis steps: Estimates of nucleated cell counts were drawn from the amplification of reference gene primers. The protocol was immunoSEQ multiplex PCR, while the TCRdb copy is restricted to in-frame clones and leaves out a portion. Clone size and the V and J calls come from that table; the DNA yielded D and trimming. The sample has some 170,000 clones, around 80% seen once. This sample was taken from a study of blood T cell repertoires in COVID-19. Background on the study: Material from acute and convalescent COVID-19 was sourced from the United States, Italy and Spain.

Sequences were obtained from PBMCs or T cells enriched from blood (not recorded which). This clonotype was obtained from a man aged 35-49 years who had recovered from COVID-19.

DNA for the CDR3: TGCGCCAGCAGCTTCCTAGGGACCGTCTTGCGGGATGTCGCAGATACGCAGTATTTT. Translated: CASSFLGTVLRDVADTQYF. The gene calls are TRBV5-1 and TRBJ2-3; weak D call: TRBD2 (6 bases). The V end was cut by 2 bases, the J end by 4 bases, with 26 bases between. CDR1 is SGHRS and CDR2 is YFSETQ in the germline V gene. The CDR3 sequence is 19 residues long.